This T cell receptor beta chain was found in a study of blood T cells in healthy people across ages (dated by TCRdb to the mid-2010s). Notes on the research overall: In model experiments, template switching captured about one uniquely barcoded TCR beta cDNA molecule for every two T cells. To track age-related changes in TCR beta repertoire diversity, the study relied on deep sequencing normalized with unique cDNA molecular identifiers. The donors were divided into four age groups: young (average roughly 15 years), middle-aged (around 41), aged (approximately 62) and long-lived (roughly 82). To avoid experimental bias, donors of different ages were distributed randomly across sequencing lanes. Two additional independent replicas of 1 million unique cDNA reads from the same blood draw were analyzed for two donors (one aged 18 to 30 and one aged 80 or older).

Study-wide findings and limitations: A strong correlation was found between observed TCR beta diversity and the percentage of naive T cells measured by flow cytometry. Compared with the aged group, the long-lived group had more naive CD4+ T cells, fewer expanded clones and increased TCR diversity, suggesting age selection. Estimates of total diversity based on one million sequenced T cells were regarded as lower bounds and as underestimates. Bulk unsorted PBMC profiling prevented conclusive comparison of naive and antigen-experienced compartments. Because the CMV infection status of the donors was unknown, age-related changes in expanded clonotypes may potentially have been confounded. As age increased, observed TCR beta diversity per million T cells dropped in a roughly linear way, and a significant reduction was already evident by age around 41.

On this clonotype itself: Its antigen is unknown. One junction end disagrees with the germline gene, perhaps due to a read error.

From the cysteine through the phenylalanine, the CDR3 covers 18 amino acids. Only the CDR3 part of the read is kept: 54 bases, read in frame from the first base. Reading the germline V gene (reference sequence) gives CDR1 LGHDT and CDR2 YNNKEL. Systemically healthy Caucasian individuals from Russia, 39 in total and aged roughly 6 to 100 years, were included as donors. About 9.6 milliliters of peripheral blood were collected from each donor into EDTA-treated Vacutainer tubes. Ficoll-Paque density-gradient centrifugation was used to isolate PBMCs, with at least 7 million per sample. Total RNA, at least 6 micrograms per sample, was extracted from PBMCs with Trizol reagent. For every donor, an aliquot of PBMCs went through flow cytometry to measure the percentages of naive CD45RAhigh/CD27high T cells. Receptors were amplified or captured by 5' RACE. TCRdb names Illumina HiSeq 2500 as the instrument used. A second roughly 7 to 11 cycle PCR used a sample-barcoded 5' primer and a J-beta primer mix. A unique molecular identifier was introduced onto each TCR beta cDNA molecule by a template-switch 5' adaptor carrying 12 random nucleotides. Each sample yielded at least 2.5 million CDR3-containing paired-end reads. All of the RNA was converted into first-strand cDNA using the Mint cDNA synthesis kit, with a TRBC-specific oligonucleotide serving as the primer. Following uracil-DNA glycosylase treatment, all cDNA underwent a first 18-cycle PCR with the universal primers M1SS and BC2_uni_R. The published analysis was carried out like this. For normalization, 1 million high-quality reads, each with a distinct molecular identifier, were randomly selected from each sample. Reads sharing molecular identifiers were discarded rather than binned into consensus sequences. MiTCR, set to a Q25 quality threshold and the strictest error-elimination algorithm, was used for CDR3 identification, clonotype clustering and error correction. Lower-bound total TCR beta diversity was estimated with a nonparametric unseen species model using Euler transformation. TCRdb redid the processing of the public reads, applying fastp at Q25 and MiXCR, and retained in-frame beta chains. Merged by CDR3 protein, the rows form single entries marked with the most common genes and DNA. V and J calls and clone size were set by TCRdb, not the authors. The table for this sample lists about 380,000 distinct CDR3 sequences; about 49% of them were counted only once. Around 49% of the sample is taken by the ten largest.

The specimen was blood. The TCR was taken from a man between 60 and 75 years old in good health. The rearrangement combines TRBV3-1 with TRBJ1-5; perhaps TRBD1 is the D gene, with 6 bases matching. Read as DNA, the sequence is TGTGCCAGCAGTCAAGGGGGAAGCGCGACAGACTCAAATCAGCCCCAGCATTTT. Its coded protein is CASSQGGSATDSNQPQHF.